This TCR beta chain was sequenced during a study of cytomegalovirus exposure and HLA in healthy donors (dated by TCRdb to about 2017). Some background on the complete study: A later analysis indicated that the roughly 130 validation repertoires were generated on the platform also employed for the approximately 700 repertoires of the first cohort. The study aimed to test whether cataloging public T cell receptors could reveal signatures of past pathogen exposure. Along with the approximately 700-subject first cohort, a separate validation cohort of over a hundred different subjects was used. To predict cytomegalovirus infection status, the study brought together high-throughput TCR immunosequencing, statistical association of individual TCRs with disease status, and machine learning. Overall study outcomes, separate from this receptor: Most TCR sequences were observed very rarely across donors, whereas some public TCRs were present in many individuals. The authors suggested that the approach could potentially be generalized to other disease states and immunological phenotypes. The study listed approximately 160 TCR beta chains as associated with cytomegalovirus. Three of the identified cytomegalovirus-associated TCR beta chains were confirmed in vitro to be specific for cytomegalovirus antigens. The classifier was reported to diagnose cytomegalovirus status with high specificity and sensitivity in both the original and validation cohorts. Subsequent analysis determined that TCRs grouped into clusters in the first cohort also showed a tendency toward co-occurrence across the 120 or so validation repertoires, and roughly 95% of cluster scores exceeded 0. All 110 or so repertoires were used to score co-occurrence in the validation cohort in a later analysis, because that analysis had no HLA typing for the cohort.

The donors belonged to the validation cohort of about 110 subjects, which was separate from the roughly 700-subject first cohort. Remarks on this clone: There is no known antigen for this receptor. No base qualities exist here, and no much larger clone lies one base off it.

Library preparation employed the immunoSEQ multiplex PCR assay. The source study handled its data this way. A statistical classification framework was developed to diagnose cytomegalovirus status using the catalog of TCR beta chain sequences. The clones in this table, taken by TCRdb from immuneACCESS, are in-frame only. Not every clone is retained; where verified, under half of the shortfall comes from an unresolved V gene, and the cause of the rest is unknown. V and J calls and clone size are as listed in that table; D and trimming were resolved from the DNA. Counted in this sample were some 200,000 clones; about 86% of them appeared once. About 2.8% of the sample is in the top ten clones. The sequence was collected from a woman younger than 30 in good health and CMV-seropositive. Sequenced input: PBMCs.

This receptor carries the CDR3 CARRGGTEAFF. At the DNA level, the sequence is TGTGCCAGAAGGGGGGGCACTGAAGCTTTCTTT. The V gene is TRBV5-3 and the J gene is TRBJ1-1; the D gene is perhaps TRBD1, from 5 matching bases. TRBV5-3 is recorded as an ORF, its role being uncertain. The CDR3 runs 11 residues from the cysteine to the phenylalanine. The retained sequence is limited to the CDR3, 33 bases, with the frame set at the first base. V is clipped by 5 bases and J by 4 bases, and the sequence between their germline boundaries is 6 bases long.